A selection of T cell receptor beta chains follows, all from one sample in a study of T cell repertoires in cytomegalovirus infection. Their antigen targets remain unknown. Each CDR3 protein is one row after TCRdb ran MiXCR on the reads. The table records 640,000 or so distinct CDR3 sequences, around a third of them present only once. Sequencing was performed on cultured PBMCs, taken from culture after CMV antigen stimulation. These receptors were taken from a human donor in good health (CMV status not recorded). Some clones in this sample may be carry-over from other donors' samples. Both conserved end residues are part of each CDR3. Fields, in order: J gene, V gene, CDR3 protein.

TRBJ1-4	TRBV20-1	CSARDPQSTNEKLFF
TRBJ1-2	TRBV20-1	CSAPASGQGLYGYTF
TRBJ2-3	TRBV7-2	CASSLATDLDTQYF
TRBJ1-5	TRBV6-1	CASSNQIAQPQHF
TRBJ2-7	TRBV11-1	CASSLAVIGISEQYF
TRBJ2-3	TRBV7-8	CASTNIRDPASTQYF
TRBJ2-3	TRBV7-2	CASRPMTGGTDTQYF
TRBJ1-6	TRBV7-8	CASSLYRGSYNSPLHF
TRBJ2-2	TRBV7-9	CASSLPITRDTGELFF
TRBJ2-7	TRBV6-1	CASSTQGGSYEQYF
TRBJ1-1	TRBV7-9	CASSSASGTEAFF
TRBJ1-5	TRBV10-3	CAISELRGRLWPQHF
TRBJ1-4	TRBV15	CATSREGASTNEKLFF
TRBJ2-5	TRBV7-2	CASSLVGKETQYF
TRBJ2-3	TRBV10-3	CAIREGQERTDTQYF
TRBJ2-7	TRBV7-2	CASSFLSGSPPYEQYF
TRBJ2-5	TRBV5-1	CASSLGQNQETQYF
TRBJ2-7	TRBV6-6	CASRNQRDDEQYF
TRBJ2-1	TRBV7-2	CASSSPGGGAGSYNEQFF
TRBJ2-7	TRBV20-1	CSAAGGASYEQYF
TRBJ2-5	TRBV7-9	CASSSPPPLAGGQETQYF
TRBJ2-1	TRBV13	CASSPSPLAASYNEQFF
TRBJ2-7	TRBV11-2	CASSSDRGDEQYF
TRBJ2-1	TRBV4-3	CASSQGGLTYNEQFF
TRBJ2-3	TRBV11-2	CASSEQRGHVATQYF
TRBJ2-7	TRBV5-1	CASSLEAEGYEQYF
TRBJ2-6	TRBV6-5	CASSYIRQYSGANVLTF
TRBJ1-5	TRBV19	CASRSQGVGNQPQHF
TRBJ1-1	TRBV6-5	CASSFRGTGNTEAFF
TRBJ1-6	TRBV7-2	CASSLAGRGYNSPLHF
TRBJ2-5	TRBV28	CASSPFLAGHQETQYF
TRBJ2-1	TRBV5-6	CASSASPFTEQFF
TRBJ2-7	TRBV7-2	CASSLVAGTYEQYF
TRBJ1-2	TRBV10-3	CAIKATLGQTYGYTF
TRBJ2-7	TRBV7-2	CASSLIRTGLYEQYF
TRBJ2-7	TRBV7-6	CASSFLTSAGEQYF
TRBJ2-1	TRBV10-3	CAITAPGVDEQFF
TRBJ2-2	TRBV7-2	CASSSTGLSTGELFF
TRBJ2-6	TRBV7-9	CASSSRIFSGANVLTF
TRBJ1-1	TRBV7-2	CASSLTPNTEAFF